This TCR beta chain was obtained from a study of OX40 agonist ivuxolimab in advanced cancers. Study-wide background: The treatment was a fully human IgG2 OX40 agonist, ivuxolimab. Head and neck, renal cell, melanoma or hepatocellular carcinoma were the cancers that dose-escalation patients had.

The investigators sampled blood at baseline, at cycle 4 day 1, and at cycle 7 day 1. CDR3 length: 13 amino acids. Germline V gives CDR1 MDHEN, CDR2 SYDVKM. Between the trimmed V and J ends, which lost 2 bases and 9 bases, there was a span of 11 bases. Using immunoSEQ multiplex PCR, the repertoire was profiled, and TCRdb retains in-frame clones only, with some absent. The data contain 95,000 to 150,000 clones, around 93% of them singletons. The genes are TRBV28 and TRBJ2-1, with D perhaps being TRBD1 or TRBD2 (5 bases each). Material: CD4+ or CD8+ T cells sorted from blood, obtained in a trial of the OX40 agonist ivuxolimab. The sequence came from an adult with an advanced solid tumor such as melanoma, head and neck, liver or kidney cancer. The CDR3 spells CASSLQGVGEQFF. As DNA, the CDR3 is TGTGCCAGCAGTTTACAGGGAGTGGGTGAGCAGTTCTTC.